This T cell receptor beta chain is drawn from a study of cytomegalovirus exposure and HLA in healthy donors (TCRdb year 2017). Background for the entire study: In an earlier analysis of several hundred of the donors, 276 Gb of sequence data and 100 million or so unique TCR beta sequences from about 190 million T cells were reported. Approximately 300 gigabases of sequencing data and 78 million or so unique TCR sequences were included in an early release covering roughly 600 HLA-typed donors. Of the approximately 400 genotyped donors, around 81% fell in the genetic ancestry cluster associated with self-reported Caucasian donors. The aim of the study was to test whether cataloging public T cell receptors could identify signatures of past pathogen exposure. The study profiled the T cell repertoires of hundreds of subjects by immunosequencing and related them to cytomegalovirus serostatus. In addition to the first cohort of around 670 subjects, a separate validation cohort of approximately 120 different subjects was used. To predict cytomegalovirus infection status, the study brought together high-throughput TCR immunosequencing, statistical association of individual TCRs with disease status, and machine learning. In a later analysis, previously published TCR beta repertoires from hundreds of donors were re-analyzed and high-resolution HLA genotyping was added so that TCR occurrence patterns could be studied. Rather than using new phenotypic data, the later analysis identified candidate immune exposures from TCR beta sequences and from how often those sequences occurred across donors. In an earlier analysis of more than 550 of the donors, high-throughput TCR beta sequencing was used to judge whether each TCR beta V gene segment behaved as functional or pseudogenic. Alongside the repertoire data, information on donor age, sex, ethnicity and CMV serostatus was compiled. A later genetic analysis used genome-wide SNP genotypes for about 60% of the 666 donors, treating that subset as a discovery cohort. Every discovery cohort repertoire had been produced on one sequencing platform. Class I and class II HLA loci were covered by the typing at four-digit resolution. Typing coverage varied by locus: about 629-640 donors for A, B, C, DRB1 and DQB1; approximately 520 for DQA1; over 600 for DPA1; some 470 for DPB1. Four to six DR-DQ haplotypes were handled as single units for association and clustering, since linkage in the cohort was strong. On average, roughly 240,000 unique TCR beta nucleotide sequences were sequenced per donor among a few hundred genotyped donors of the cohort, with 15% to 20% of those sequences being non-productive. The study at large found these results: When HLA alleles, especially DR and DQ, strongly co-occurred, attributing TCR associations to individual alleles was difficult. In a later analysis, HLA-associated TCR beta chains were found to be more clonally expanded and to have lower generation probabilities than equally common non-associated chains. The classifier was reported to diagnose cytomegalovirus status with high specificity and sensitivity in both the original cohort and the validation cohort. In an earlier analysis of more than 450 of the donors, most TCR beta V segments were observed in productive rearrangements about 87% or about 30% of the time, broadly matching IMGT annotations. A cluster of highly shared sequence variants was judged likely to represent a technical artifact of the sequencing pipeline. Because HLA typing was unavailable for some donors at each locus, only the typed subset was used in association tests. Linkage disequilibrium might explain the correlated functional status among segregating V segments, but an unknown experimental factor could not be excluded. Some IMGT-functional V segments, including TRBV6-2 and TRBV6-3, could not be distinguished by the 87-base-pair reads and were therefore excluded. According to a later genetic analysis, donors in an Asian-associated ancestry cluster had fewer N-insertions in productive TCRs than the approximately 610-donor mean. A further reported finding was that TCR beta sequences accurately predicted the HLA-A and HLA-B alleles for most subjects in the first cohort. Because counts were too low, 15 to 20 rarely observed V segments, including chromosome 9 orphons, were left out of the earlier analysis of 500 to 750 of the donors. A total of fewer than 200 TCR beta chains were listed by the study as associated with cytomegalovirus. In a later analysis, the rate of TCR association differed among HLA loci, with DRB1 alleles having the most associated TCRs and HLA-C alleles having the fewest. At a false discovery rate of 0.05, a later analysis linked under 20,000 TCR beta sequences to specific HLA alleles. A few of the identified cytomegalovirus-associated TCR beta chains were confirmed in vitro to be specific for cytomegalovirus antigens. A later genetic analysis associated a missense DCLRE1C variant with V-gene and J-gene trimming of TCR beta chains, and an independent cohort replicated the association. The presence/absence analyses assumed that sequencing depth was roughly uniform across donors, and that assumption may not be true. Most TCR sequences were seen in very few donors, while some public TCRs were found in many individuals. A later analysis reported that several top co-occurrence clusters appeared linked to parvovirus B19, influenza, CMV and Epstein-Barr virus. In a later analysis, most CMV-associated TCR beta chains were found to appear HLA-restricted, with HLA associations seemingly driven largely by CMV exposure. According to the authors, the approach could potentially be generalized to other disease states and immunological phenotypes. In this cohort, only TCR beta chains were sequenced, and detectable features were limited by the absence of alpha or paired-chain data. For the cohort, immune exposure information was limited to CMV serostatus.

The library was made by the immunoSEQ multiplex PCR assay. For the multiplex PCR, a mixture combining 60 forward primers for TCR Vbeta segments and 13 reverse primers for TCR Jbeta segments was used. The CDR3 region of rearranged TCR beta genes was amplified from genomic DNA with a multiplex PCR assay. Amplified TCR beta libraries were sequenced as 87-base-pair reads on the Illumina HiSeq System. Processing in the source paper ran as follows. In a later analysis, tens of millions of unique TCR beta chains were counted across the roughly 700 repertoires, and approximately 11 million of these chains were shared by at least two donors. Raw reads were error-corrected and collapsed into unique sequences with a nearest-neighbor algorithm that merged closely related sequences to remove PCR and sequencing errors. To assign V, D and J gene segments, CDR3 sequences were aligned to IMGT reference sequences. For a sequence to be retained, at least a six-nucleotide match to both a V gene segment and a J gene segment was required. A rearrangement counted as productive if the CDR3 had no stop codons and remained in frame with V and J, and every other rearrangement counted as non-productive. Following IMGT convention, CDR3 was defined as the stretch from the second conserved V-encoded cysteine to the conserved J-encoded phenylalanine. In an earlier analysis of roughly 610 of the donors, sequences lacking an unambiguous match to a single V gene segment were excluded. An earlier analysis of 587 of the donors called V segments functional above 56.7% productive rearrangements and segregating when the between-donor standard deviation exceeded 5%. A statistical classification framework was developed to diagnose cytomegalovirus status using the catalog of TCR beta chain sequences. A later analysis assigned V and J genes by comparing TCR nucleotide sequences with IMGT/GENE-DB human TR gene sequences. In a later analysis, CDR3 sequences and most-parsimonious VDJ recombination scenarios were assigned using the TCRdist pipeline. In a later analysis, each TCR beta chain was defined by its CDR3 amino acid sequence together with its V-gene family, and reads without a unique V-gene family were excluded. To address suspected cross-contamination and a sequencing artifact, a later analysis removed some 620 highly shared, low-generation-probability nucleotide sequences. In a later analysis, a clonal expansion index for each public chain was calculated from normalized within-repertoire ranks of inferred template counts. Generation probabilities in a later analysis came from a VDJ recombination model fitted to out-of-frame rearrangements, and those results were checked against IGoR. In a later analysis, hypergeometric tests were used to score TCR-TCR, TCR-HLA and TCR-CMV co-occurrence, with a repertoire-size bias correction applied to TCR pairs. A later analysis estimated false discovery rates by permuting HLA or CMV assignments 20 times. In a later analysis, co-occurring TCRs were grouped with DBSCAN, and TCRdist sequence similarity was added when clustering was performed within HLA-allele-positive subsets. Repertoires with fewer than 30,000 or more than 120,000 public chains, plus five repertoires with anomalous nucleotide sharing, were excluded from co-occurrence clustering. TCRdb limited this immuneACCESS table to in-frame rearrangements with V and J called. A share of clones is missing; checked studies link under half to unresolved V genes, and the rest is unexplained. V and J calls and clone size are those listed in that table; D and trimming were worked out from the DNA. The sample table holds over 80,000 clones. About 6% of the sample rests with the top ten.

The cohort was made up of 650 to 700 healthy bone marrow donors. All cohort members were sampled while nominally healthy, although unrecorded immune exposures were likely present. The donor tested CMV seropositive and was one of the 289 seropositive cohort members. Each donor provided a peripheral blood sample, and peripheral blood mononuclear cells were used for TCR beta sequencing. Genomic DNA was extracted from the blood cell samples with the Qiagen DNeasy Blood Extraction Kit. CDR1 SQVTM and CDR2 ANQGSEA were looked up in the germline V gene. The CDR3, from cysteine to phenylalanine, totals 13 residues. Only CDR3 DNA remains: 39 bases, in frame from the first base. The V end loses 6 bases and the J end loses 4 bases, and a stretch of 15 bases separates them. A note on this clone: The target of this receptor is not known.

The material sequenced was PBMCs. The rearranged segments are TRBV29-1 and TRBJ1-1; there is no confident call for the D gene. The sequence was collected from a girl between 5 and 17 years old in good health and CMV-seropositive. For the CDR3, the sequence is CSVQIPPGTEAFF. The nucleotides are TGCAGCGTCCAGATCCCGCCGGGCACTGAAGCTTTCTTT.